Each of the 13 T cell receptor beta chains below was sequenced from the same sample in a study of radiation and T cells in renal cell carcinoma. The sample's time point: baseline pretreatment blood. As to treatment: 15 Gy SBRT to primary tumor, nephrectomy 4 weeks later. Profiled with immunoSEQ multiplex PCR; TCRdb holds only in-frame clones, not every one. This table holds about 140,000 clones, 83% found once. Sequenced material: blood, taken from a patient whose treatment included radiotherapy and nephrectomy. The receptors were sampled from a woman between 45 and 65 years old with renal cell carcinoma.

The V and J genes are TRBV28 and TRBJ1-2; TRBD1 agrees at 9 bases. The CDR3 sequence is 18 residues long. Germline V lookup: CDR1 MDHEN, CDR2 SYDVKM. Trimming at V came to 2 bases and at J to 3 bases, leaving 13 bases not matched to a gene. The CDR3 reads CASSLGTGMSSGHYGYTF. The CDR3 DNA follows: TGTGCCAGCAGTTTAGGGACAGGGATGTCGTCGGGCCACTATGGCTACACCTTC.

This chain connects TRBV7-7 to TRBJ2-2; D is undetermined. Per germline, CDR1 SSHAT and CDR2 FNYEAQ (reference sequence). This CDR3 has 15 residues. Trimming took off 2 bases at V and 0 bases at J, with 7 bases between the two ends. CDR3 bases: TGTGCCAGCAGCTTAACCCGGGCGAACACCGGGGAGCTGTTTTTT. Its translation: CASSLTRANTGELFF. The complete variable domain, with remaining parts taken from reference TRBV7-7 and TRBJ2-2, reads GAGVSQSPRYKVTKRGQDVTLRCDPISSHATLYWYQQALGQGPEFLTYFNYEAQPDKSGLPSDRFSAERPEGSISTLTIQRTEQRDSAMYRCASSLTRANTGELFFGEGSRLTVL.

The chain combines TRBV9 with TRBJ2-3; TRBD2 matches 10 bases. Germline loops: CDR1 SGDLS, CDR2 YYNGEE. Germline trimming cut 4 bases from V and 12 bases from J; bases unmatched to any gene: 8. The CDR3 sequence is 13 residues long. This CDR3 is CASSPLSSGSQYF. The CDR3 DNA reads as TGTGCCAGCAGCCCCCTTTCTAGCGGGAGTCAGTATTTT.

The chain employs TRBV18 and TRBJ1-5; no clear D. CDR1 is KGHSH and CDR2 is LQKENI in the germline V gene. Trimming took 2 bases from V and 7 from J, leaving 9 bases between them. The CDR3 covers 13 residues. The CDR3 coding sequence is TGTGCCAGCTCACCAAGTCAAGGACAGCCCCAGCATTTT. Its protein product is CASSPSQGQPQHF.

This clone was detected once. The V gene is TRBV27, the J gene TRBJ2-7, with D hard to call. This CDR3 region has 11 residues. Trimming took off 3 bases at V and 7 bases at J, with 7 bases between the two ends. From germline, CDR1 is MNHEY and CDR2 SMNVEV (reference sequence). In DNA, the CDR3 is TGTGCCAGCAGTTTTTCGTCGGAGCAGTACTTC. Residues: CASSFSSEQYF.

J is TRBJ2-7 and V is TRBV5-1, with D possibly being TRBD1 (6 bases). The V end was cut by 4 bases, the J end by 3 bases, with 17 bases between. Germline values: CDR1 SGHRS, CDR2 YFSETQ. CDR3 length equals 15 residues. CDR3 amino acids: CASSLAPGHGYEQYF. The DNA of the CDR3 is TGCGCCAGCAGCCTTGCCCCGGGACACGGCTACGAGCAGTACTTC.

This clone has more than one count but fewer than ten. The chain combines TRBV19 with TRBJ1-5; no firm D call. The CDR3 runs 16 residues. Deletions cut 4 bases from V and 5 bases from J, with 18 bases between. From germline, CDR1 is LNHDA and CDR2 SQIVND (reference sequence). CDR3 DNA: TGTGCCAGTAGTACCCGGACCATCCTCTCCGATCAGCCCCAGCATTTT. This sequence encodes CASSTRTILSDQPQHF.

This sequence joins TRBV28 and TRBJ1-3; D is ambiguous. The CDR3 sequence is 16 residues long. V was cut by 3 bases and J by 0 bases, with 12 bases left in between. Germline CDR1 MDHEN, CDR2 SYDVKM. The chain's CDR3 is CASSFGGGLSGNTIYF. CDR3 sequence (DNA): TGTGCCAGCAGTTTTGGAGGAGGGCTCTCTGGAAACACCATATATTTT.

The gene calls are TRBV7-2 and TRBJ1-5; D uncertain. From germline, CDR1 is SGHTA and CDR2 FQGNSA. Trimming removed 3 bases at V and 6 bases at J, with 6 bases between. The CDR3 runs 12 residues. The CDR3 coding sequence is TGTGCCAGCAGCTTCCCACCTCAGCCCCAGCATTTT. Translated, it gives CASSFPPQPQHF.

J is TRBJ2-7 and V is TRBV6-7; 7 nucleotides match TRBD1. TRBV6-7 is an ORF, with its function uncertain. The CDR3 extends over 12 amino acids. Losses at the gene ends were 9 bases for V and 3 bases for J; bases not matched to a gene: 5. The CDR3 loop reads CARRDRGYEQYF. CDR3 bases: TGTGCCAGGAGGGACAGAGGCTACGAGCAGTACTTC.

V gene TRBV10-1 combines with J gene TRBJ2-3; 8 bases are shared with TRBD1. Trimming took 8 bases from V and 3 from J; bases not matched to a gene: 4. Germline assignment: CDR1 WNHNN and CDR2 SYGVQD (reference sequence). There are 13 residues in the CDR3. CDR3 loop: CASSRQGTDTQYF. CDR3 sequence (DNA): TGCGCCAGCTCCCGACAGGGGACAGATACGCAGTATTTT.

CDR3 sequence reads: CASNDPSQAQYF. CDR3 coding DNA: TGTGCCAGCAACGACCCTAGCCAGGCCCAGTACTTC. The chain carries TRBV7-2 and TRBJ2-5, with D possibly matching TRBD2 (5 bases). CDR3 length: 12 residues. Germline lookup yields CDR1 SGHTA and CDR2 FQGNSA. The ends were cut back, 7 bases at V and 9 bases at J, with 15 bases in the middle.

This clone was observed a single time. This chain links TRBV10-3 with TRBJ1-2; D may be TRBD1 (5 bases). Trimming cost V 10 bases and J 2 bases, with 26 bases left between them. The CDR3 runs to 17 residues. Germline values: CDR1 ENHRY, CDR2 SYGVKD. This CDR3 is CATTIDGTGTENYGYTF. DNA for the CDR3: TGTGCCACCACGATTGACGGAACCGGGACTGAGAACTATGGCTACACCTTC.